The clone carrying this TCR beta chain is judged medium-sized (0.01 to 0.1%). Its specificity is not known. Between about 20,000 and 1,100,000 sorted cells, with 10%, 30% or 50% RNA, yielded naive CD8 libraries. This CDR3 is built from 14 residues. In germline, CDR1 is MGHRA, CDR2 YSYEKL. V lost 3 bases, J lost 5 bases, and 12 bases lay in between. With listed TCR primers and previously described methods, bulk TCR libraries were prepared. MiXCR was run by TCRdb on the PCR reads, yielding one entry per CDR3 protein. The table records 40,000 to 45,000 distinct CDR3 sequences, 24% of them present only once. This entry comes from a study of molecular identifiers for immune sequencing clone quantification. Notes on the study in general: Sizes of highly expanded clones could be underestimated through identical TCRs sharing a barcode. The share of molecules held by clones above 20 RNA copies was over 99% in effector cells and under 1% in naive cells.

This chain connects TRBV4-1 to TRBJ2-3; a possible D gene is TRBD1 (5 bases). Material: naive CD8+ T cells from blood, with Jurkat cell RNA spiked in. Specified subset: FACS-sorted CD8+CD4-CCR7+CD45RA+ naive T cells. The TCR comes from a human donor in good health. Some libraries in this study had Jurkat cell RNA spiked in. In nucleotides, the CDR3 is TGCGCCAGCAGCCACGGGCAGGGCGGAGATACGCAGTATTTT. Protein product: CASSHGQGGDTQYF.